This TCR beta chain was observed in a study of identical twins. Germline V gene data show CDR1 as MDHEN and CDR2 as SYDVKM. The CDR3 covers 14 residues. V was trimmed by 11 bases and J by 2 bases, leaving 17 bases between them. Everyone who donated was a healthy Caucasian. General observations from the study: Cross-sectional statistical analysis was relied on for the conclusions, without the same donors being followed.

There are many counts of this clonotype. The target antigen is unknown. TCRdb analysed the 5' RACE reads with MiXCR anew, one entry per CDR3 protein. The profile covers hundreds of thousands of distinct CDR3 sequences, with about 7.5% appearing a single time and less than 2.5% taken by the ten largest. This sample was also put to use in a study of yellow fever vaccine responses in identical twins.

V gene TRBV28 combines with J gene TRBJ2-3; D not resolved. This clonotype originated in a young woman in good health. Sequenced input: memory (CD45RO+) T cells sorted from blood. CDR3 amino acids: CASRAVGDTDTQYF. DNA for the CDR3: TGTGCCTCACGAGCCGTTGGCGACACAGATACGCAGTATTTT. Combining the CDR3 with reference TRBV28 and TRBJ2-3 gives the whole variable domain DVKVTQSSRYLVKRTGEKVFLECVQDMDHENMFWYRQDPGLGLRLIYFSYDVKMKEKGDIPEGYSVSREKKERFSLILESASTNQTSMYLCASRAVGDTDTQYFGPGTRLTVL.